This section outlines one T cell receptor beta chain sequence together with its context. Its antigen is undetermined. The material for each subset, its genomic DNA, was split evenly across several immunoSEQ plates. Clones were read by immunoSEQ multiplex PCR, and TCRdb kept only the in-frame ones, dropping some. Of over 2 million clones in the sample, 85% to 95% were seen once. This entry belongs to a study of shared clonotypes between healthy human individuals. Study-level findings and limits: A reduction in generation probabilities was seen for non-shared clonotypes relative to those shared by all four donors. Sharing across four donors was highest in naive CD4 (around 5%) and lowest in memory CD8 (approximately 0.4%). Researchers sampled only blood; tissue repertoires likely differ.

CDR1 and CDR2 (germline): ENHRY, SYGVKD. V was cut by 4 bases and J by 2 bases, with 15 bases left in between. The CDR3 consists of 15 residues. Naive CD8 cells, CD45RO-negative and positively selected for CCR7, excluded terminally differentiated effector memory CD45RA+ cells. Sequencing was performed on naive CD8+ T cells sorted from blood. The chain recombines TRBV10-3 with TRBJ2-7; D ambiguous. The sequence derives from a man in his late teens or twenties in good health. The CDR3 reads CAISGSAARPYEQYF. The CDR3 DNA reads TGTGCCATCAGTGGGTCGGCGGCCCGACCCTACGAGCAGTACTTC.